This T cell receptor (beta chain) was profiled in a study of identical twins. The CDR3 sequence is 17 residues long. From germline, CDR1 is KGHSH and CDR2 LQKENI. Deletions cut 4 bases from V and 5 bases from J, with 22 bases between. Broader study findings: Potential partial confounding of zero-insertion analyses by invariant MAIT and iNKT cells was noted.

TCRdb fed the 5' RACE reads into MiXCR, producing one record per CDR3 protein. Among more than 1.5 million distinct CDR3 sequences, around 33% were seen once, and the ten largest hold more than 0.25%. With regard to this clonotype: What it binds is not known.

The sequencing sample was made of cord blood. The TCR was taken from a newborn girl in good health. The chain couples TRBV18 to TRBJ2-3; TRBD2 might be the D (6 bases). DNA of the CDR3: TGTGCCAGCTCACTTCGGTGGATTGAGGGAGGCAGAGATACGCAGTATTTT. Its translation: CASSLRWIEGGRDTQYF.